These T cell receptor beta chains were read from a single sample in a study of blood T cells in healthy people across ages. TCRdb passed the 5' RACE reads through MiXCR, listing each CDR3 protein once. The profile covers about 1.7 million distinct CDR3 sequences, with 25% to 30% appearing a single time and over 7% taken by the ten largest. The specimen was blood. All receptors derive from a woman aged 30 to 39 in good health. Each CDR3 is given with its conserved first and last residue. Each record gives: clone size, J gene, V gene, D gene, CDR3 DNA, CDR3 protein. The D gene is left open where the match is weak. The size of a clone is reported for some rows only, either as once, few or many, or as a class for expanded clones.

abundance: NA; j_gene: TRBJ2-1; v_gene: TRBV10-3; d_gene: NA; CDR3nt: TGTGCCATCAGTGAGCTCCAAAGCAATGAGCAGTTCTTC; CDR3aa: CAISELQSNEQFF
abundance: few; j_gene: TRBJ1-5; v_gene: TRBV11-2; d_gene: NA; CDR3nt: TGTGCCGGCAGCTTAGCAGGGCTTAGCAATCAGCCCCAGCATTTT; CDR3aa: CAGSLAGLSNQPQHF
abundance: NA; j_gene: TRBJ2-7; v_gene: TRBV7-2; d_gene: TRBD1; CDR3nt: TGTGCCAGCAGCCAATCCGGGACAGGGTCTTACGAGCAGTACTTC; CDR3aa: CASSQSGTGSYEQYF
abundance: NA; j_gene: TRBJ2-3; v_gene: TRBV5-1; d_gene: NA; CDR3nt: TGCGCCAGCAGCCTTTATGGGGCAGATACGCAGTATTTT; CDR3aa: CASSLYGADTQYF
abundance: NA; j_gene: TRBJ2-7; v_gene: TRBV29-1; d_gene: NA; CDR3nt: TGCAGCGTTGAAGATTCTGGGGGGCAAGGCGAGCAGTACTTC; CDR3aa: CSVEDSGGQGEQYF
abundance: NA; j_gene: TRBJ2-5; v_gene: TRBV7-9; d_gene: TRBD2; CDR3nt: TGTGCCCCCGGGACTAGCCAGTACTTC; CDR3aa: CAPGTSQYF
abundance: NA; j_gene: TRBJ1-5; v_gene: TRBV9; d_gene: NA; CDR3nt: TGTGCCAGCAGCGTAGAATCCGCCCGACAGCAGCCCCAGCATTTT; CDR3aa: CASSVESARQQPQHF
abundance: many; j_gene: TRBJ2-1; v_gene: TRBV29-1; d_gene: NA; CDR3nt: TGCAGCGTTGAAATGCAGTACAATGAGCAGTTCTTC; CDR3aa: CSVEMQYNEQFF
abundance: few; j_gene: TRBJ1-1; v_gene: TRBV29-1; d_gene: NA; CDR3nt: TGCAGCGTTCTACCTTTGTTGGGCAGGGCAGCCACTGAAGCTTTCTTT; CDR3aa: CSVLPLLGRAATEAFF
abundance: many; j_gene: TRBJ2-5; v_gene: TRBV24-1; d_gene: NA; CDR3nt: TGTGCCACCAGTGATCCCGCAGGGAACCAAGAGACCCAGTACTTC; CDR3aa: CATSDPAGNQETQYF
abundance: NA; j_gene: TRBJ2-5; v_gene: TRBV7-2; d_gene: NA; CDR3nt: TGTGCCAGCAGGATTCGATCGGGACCCCCCAACAATGAGCAGTACTTC; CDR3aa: CASRIRSGPPNNEQYF
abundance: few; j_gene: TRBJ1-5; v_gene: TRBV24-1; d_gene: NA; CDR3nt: TGTGCCACCAGTGAAAGCAATCAGCCCCAGCATTTT; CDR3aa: CATSESNQPQHF
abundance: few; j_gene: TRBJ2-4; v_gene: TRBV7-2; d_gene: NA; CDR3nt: TGTGCCAGCAGCTTAGCGGTGGGAGGTGGCAAAAACATTCAGTACTTC; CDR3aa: CASSLAVGGGKNIQYF
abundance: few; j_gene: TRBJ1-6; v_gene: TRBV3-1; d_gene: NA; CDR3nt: TGTGCCAGCAGCCGAGATTTAGGGGATTTCCCCCTCCACTTT; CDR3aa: CASSRDLGDFPLHF
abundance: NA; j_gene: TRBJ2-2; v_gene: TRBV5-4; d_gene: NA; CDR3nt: TGTGCCAGCAGCCCCGGGACCTCGACGAACACCGGGGAGCTGTTTTTT; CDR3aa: CASSPGTSTNTGELFF
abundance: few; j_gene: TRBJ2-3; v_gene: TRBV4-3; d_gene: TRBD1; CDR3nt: TGCGCCAGCACCCTCTGGGGACAGCCTTATGTGGATACGCAGTATTTT; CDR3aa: CASTLWGQPYVDTQYF
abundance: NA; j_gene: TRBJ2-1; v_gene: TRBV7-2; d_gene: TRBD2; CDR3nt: TGTGCCAGCAGCTTATCAAGCGGGATCATCAATGAGCAGTTCTTC; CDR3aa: CASSLSSGIINEQFF
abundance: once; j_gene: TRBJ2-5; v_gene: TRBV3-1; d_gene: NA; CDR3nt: TGTGCCAGCAGCCGAGTTGGGGGGAGTCAAGAGACCCAGTACTTC; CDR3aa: CASSRVGGSQETQYF
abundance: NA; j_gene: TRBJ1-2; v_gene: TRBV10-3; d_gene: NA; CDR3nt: TGTGCCATCAAGGAACAGGGCCATTCGGAATATGGCTACACCTTC; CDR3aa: CAIKEQGHSEYGYTF
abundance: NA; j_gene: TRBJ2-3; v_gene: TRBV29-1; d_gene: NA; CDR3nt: TGCAGCGTTGAGGTCGGGAGTACAAATACGCGGTATTTT; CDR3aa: CSVEVGSTNTRYF
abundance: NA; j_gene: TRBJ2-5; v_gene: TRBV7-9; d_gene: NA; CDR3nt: TGTGCCAGCAGCTTAGTAGTAGCCCCCGAGACCCAGTACTTC; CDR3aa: CASSLVVAPETQYF
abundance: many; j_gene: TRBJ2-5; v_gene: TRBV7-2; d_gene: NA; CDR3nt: TGTGCCAGCAGCTTAGCGGGGACAACCCAAGAGACCCAGTACTTC; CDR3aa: CASSLAGTTQETQYF
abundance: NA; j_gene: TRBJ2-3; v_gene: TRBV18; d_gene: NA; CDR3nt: TGTGCCAGCAGTGTAGGAGTCGGTACGCAGTATTTT; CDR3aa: CASSVGVGTQYF
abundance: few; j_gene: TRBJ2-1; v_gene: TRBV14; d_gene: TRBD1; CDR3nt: TGTGCCAGCAGCTACAGGGGGGACCCCTACAATGAGCAGTTCTTC; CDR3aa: CASSYRGDPYNEQFF
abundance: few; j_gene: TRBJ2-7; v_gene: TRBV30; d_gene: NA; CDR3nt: TGTGCCTGGAGTGCCGGGAGTAAGGAGCAGTACTTC; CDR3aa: CAWSAGSKEQYF
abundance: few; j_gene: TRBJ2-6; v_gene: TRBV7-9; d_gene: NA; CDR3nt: TGTGCCAGCGGCAGGGGGGGCGCCTCTGGGGCCAACGTCCTGACTTTC; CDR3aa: CASGRGGASGANVLTF
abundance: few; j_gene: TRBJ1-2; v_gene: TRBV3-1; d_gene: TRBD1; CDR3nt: TGTGCCAGCAGCCGTACCGGGACAGGGAATGGCTACACCTTC; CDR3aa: CASSRTGTGNGYTF
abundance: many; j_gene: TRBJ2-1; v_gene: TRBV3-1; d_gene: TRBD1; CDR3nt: TGTGCCAGCAGCCAGGACAGGGTAGGCGAGCAGTTCTTC; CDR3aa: CASSQDRVGEQFF
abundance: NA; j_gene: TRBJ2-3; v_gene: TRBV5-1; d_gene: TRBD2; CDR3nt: TGCACCAGCAGCTTCCTGGCGGGAGGAAGCACAGATACGCAGTATTTT; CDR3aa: CTSSFLAGGSTDTQYF